This T cell receptor (beta chain) was observed in a study of control samples from healthy donors and cancer patients. Repertoires were generated with immunoSEQ multiplex PCR, while TCRdb's copy carries only in-frame clones and drops some. The sample has 51,000 or so clones, 80% seen once; the top ten hold about 9.4%. This CDR3 comprises 16 residues. Between the trimmed V and J ends, which lost 2 bases and 1 base, there was a span of 16 bases. Germline values: CDR1 SGHNT, CDR2 YYREEE (reference sequence). The sequence was obtained from a man aged 65 to 85 in good health. The specimen sequenced was blood. The chain recombines TRBV5-4 with TRBJ2-7; the D gene is possibly TRBD1 (7 bases). This chain's CDR3 is CASSFEEGRGSYEQYF. DNA of the CDR3: TGTGCCAGCAGCTTTGAGGAGGGCAGGGGGTCCTACGAGCAGTACTTC. Looking up the rest from reference TRBV5-4 and TRBJ2-7 gives the full variable domain: ETGVTQSPTHLIKTRGQQVTLRCSSQSGHNTVSWYQQALGQGPQFIFQYYREEENGRGNFPPRFSGLQFPNYSSELNVNALELDDSALYLCASSFEEGRGSYEQYFGPGTRLTVT.